Following are 27 T cell receptor beta chains from one sample sequenced in a study of blood T cell repertoires in COVID-19. Produced via immunoSEQ multiplex PCR; TCRdb's table is partial and in-frame only. This sample has approximately 60,000 clones; around 80% occur once, and the top ten carry 15% to 20%. The sequencing input was peripheral blood. Source of these receptors: a man aged 55 to 70 with acute or convalescent COVID-19.

This clone ranks as medium-sized. The gene calls are TRBV2 and TRBJ2-2; 12 nucleotides agree with TRBD2. The CDR3 totals 17 residues. Looked up from germline, CDR1 is SNHLY and CDR2 is FYNNEI. Trimming took 8 bases from V and 2 from J; bases not matched to a gene: 9. Written as DNA, the CDR3 is TGTGCCAGCTTTGGGTTGACTAGCGGGAGAAACACCGGGGAGCTGTTTTTT. Translating gives CASFGLTSGRNTGELFF.

This rearrangement joins TRBV30 to TRBJ2-7; D possibly corresponds to TRBD2 (5 bases). CDR3 length equals 12 residues. Germline values: CDR1 GTSNPN, CDR2 SVGIG (reference sequence). Trimming removed 5 bases from V and 3 bases from J, with 11 bases in between. The CDR3 nucleotides are TGTGCCTGGGGATCCAGCGGCTACGAGCAGTACTTC. This codes for CAWGSSGYEQYF.

This clone was recorded a few times. V is TRBV14 and J is TRBJ1-4; 8 nucleotides align to TRBD1. V lost 3 bases and J lost 7; bases outside the gene matches: 4. There are 14 residues in the CDR3. Germline V gene sequence: CDR1 SGHDN, CDR2 FVKESK. Here the CDR3 reads CASSQTDRAEKLFF. Here the CDR3 DNA reads TGTGCCAGCAGCCAGACGGACAGGGCTGAAAAACTGTTTTTT.

V and J are TRBV18 and TRBJ2-2, with 16 nucleotides matching TRBD2. Germline V gene sequence: CDR1 KGHSH, CDR2 LQKENI. The CDR3 is made up of 20 amino acids. J gave up 2 bases and V 0 bases, and 6 bases lay outside the gene matches. CDR3 in amino acids: CASSPPGLAGGPYNTGELFF. The CDR3 DNA reads TGTGCCAGCTCACCACCGGGACTAGCGGGAGGGCCTTACAACACCGGGGAGCTGTTTTTT.

This clone appeared a few times. V usage is TRBV5-6 and J usage is TRBJ1-1, with a tentative D call TRBD1 (6 bases). CDR1 and CDR2 from the germline V gene are SGHDT and YYEEEE. Deletions cut 0 bases from V and 7 bases from J, with 13 bases between. The CDR3 length is 14 residues. As DNA, the CDR3 is TGTGCCAGCAGCTTGGATCAGGGGCGAGGTGAAGCTTTCTTT. Its translation is CASSLDQGRGEAFF.

The rearrangement joins TRBV6-5 to TRBJ2-7; 9 bases are a match to TRBD1. The CDR3 contains 13 residues. Germline V lookup: CDR1 MNHEY, CDR2 SVGAGI. V was pared by 6 bases and J by 6 bases, with 6 bases of the junction left unmatched. The CDR3 coding sequence is TGTGCCAGCAGCCCCGGACAGGGGATCGAGCAGTACTTC. Protein product: CASSPGQGIEQYF.

This clone was seen only a few times. CDR3 in DNA: TGTGCCAGCAGCCAAGCAACCGGGCGGGCCTCCTACGAGCAGTACTTC. Translated, it gives CASSQATGRASYEQYF. The rearrangement joins TRBV3-1 (or the pseudogene TRBV3-2) to TRBJ2-7, with D perhaps TRBD2 (5 bases). The CDR3 is made up of 16 amino acids. The germline V and J ends were trimmed by 1 base and 0 bases, with 13 bases remaining between them. Germline CDR1 and CDR2: LGHDT and YNNKEL (reference sequence).

V is TRBV21-1 and J is TRBJ2-2; the D call TRBD1 from the table was never checked on the DNA. TRBV21-1 is a pseudogene locus. The CDR3 length is 15 residues. CDR3 sequence (DNA): TGTGCCAGCAGTCGGGACAAATCAAACACCGGGGAGCTGTTTTTT. Translating it yields CASSRDKSNTGELFF.

The rearrangement joins TRBV15 to TRBJ2-2, with 7 bases matching TRBD1. The CDR3 contains 17 residues. Germline lookup yields CDR1 LNHNV and CDR2 YYDKDF (reference sequence). J lost 3 bases, V lost 1 base, and 8 bases had no gene match. The CDR3 nucleotides read TGTGCCACCAGCAGAGGAACAGGGGCGCGGGACACCGGGGAGCTGTTTTTT. Translating it yields CATSRGTGARDTGELFF. The variable domain in full, with the rest retrieved from reference TRBV15 and TRBJ2-2, is DAMVIQNPRYQVTQFGKPVTLSCSQTLNHNVMYWYQQKSSQAPKLLFHYYDKDFNNEADTPDNFQSRRPNTSFCFLDIRSPGLGDTAMYLCATSRGTGARDTGELFFGEGSRLTVL.

The rearrangement links TRBV18 to TRBJ1-3; D is undetermined. The CDR3 consists of 15 residues. The V gene lost 2 bases and the J gene lost 0 bases, with 8 bases spanning the gap. Germline CDR1 KGHSH, CDR2 LQKENI. DNA for the CDR3: TGTGCCAGCTCACCAGAGGGATTCTCTGGAAACACCATATATTTT. Encoded protein: CASSPEGFSGNTIYF.

This clone occurred once. The chain joins TRBV7-9 to TRBJ1-1, with D perhaps TRBD1 (6 bases). V was shortened by 1 base and J by 5 bases, with 14 bases between the two germline ends. Germline V gene data show CDR1 as SEHNR and CDR2 as FQNEAQ (reference sequence). The CDR3 totals 15 residues. In DNA form, the CDR3 reads TGTGCCAGCAGCTTAGTGGGGACCGGGACAACTGAAGCTTTCTTT. This sequence encodes CASSLVGTGTTEAFF.

This chain joins TRBV6-6 and TRBJ2-7; no clear D. The V gene lost 2 bases and the J gene lost 5 bases, with 4 bases spanning the gap. Germline loops: CDR1 MNHNY, CDR2 SVGAGI (reference sequence). This CDR3 comprises 11 residues. Written as DNA, the CDR3 is TGTGCCAGCAGTTACGCTAACGAGCAGTACTTC. Its protein product is CASSYANEQYF.

The V call is TRBV27, the J call TRBJ2-5; no clear D. With 3 bases removed from V and 2 bases from J, the gap between germline ends came to 7 bases. Germline V CDR1 and CDR2: MNHEY, SMNVEV (reference sequence). This CDR3 comprises 13 residues. The CDR3 DNA follows: TGTGCCAGCAGTTTGTCAGGACAAGAGACCCAGTACTTC. This codes for CASSLSGQETQYF.

The chain combines TRBV19 with TRBJ1-4; 8 nucleotides match TRBD1. This CDR3 region has 15 residues. The germline V gene has CDR1 LNHDA and CDR2 SQIVND (reference sequence). V shed 7 bases, J shed 4 bases, and the junction held 8 bases outside the gene matches. The CDR3 protein is CASKAGGVSNEKLFF. CDR3 bases: TGTGCCAGTAAAGCAGGGGGCGTAAGTAATGAAAAACTGTTTTTT.

This clone appeared a single time. The chain uses TRBV6-2 or TRBV6-3 and TRBJ2-7; 9 positions match TRBD2. The CDR3 covers 15 residues. Per the germline V gene, CDR1 is MNHEY and CDR2 is SVGEGT. Trimming removed 6 bases from V and 4 bases from J; junction bases left unmatched: 10. This CDR3 reads CASSRRRAGGYEQYF. The CDR3 DNA reads as TGTGCCAGCAGCCGACGCCGCGCGGGAGGGTACGAGCAGTACTTC.

This clone was recorded once. This rearrangement joins TRBV6-6 to TRBJ2-7, with TRBD1 identical over 9 bases. The germline V gene has CDR1 MNHNY and CDR2 SVGAGI (reference sequence). The CDR3 covers 15 residues. V lost 6 bases and J lost 2; bases outside the gene matches: 8. This CDR3 reads CASRGTGTGTYEQYF. CDR3 coding DNA: TGTGCCAGCAGGGGTACCGGGACAGGGACCTACGAGCAGTACTTC.

This chain joins TRBV5-4 and TRBJ1-4, with D perhaps matching TRBD1 (5 bases). Germline-derived CDR1 and CDR2 are SGHNT and YYREEE (reference sequence). The CDR3 consists of 13 residues. Trimming stripped 3 bases from V and 8 bases from J, with 11 bases between. Written as DNA, the CDR3 is TGTGCCAGCAGCTCTCGACAGAGCGAAAAACTGTTTTTT. This gives the protein CASSSRQSEKLFF.

J is TRBJ1-5 and V is TRBV27; 10 bases line up with TRBD1. The CDR3 spans 15 residues. Trimming cost V 6 bases and J 2 bases; bases outside gene matches: 4. Germline V gives CDR1 MNHEY, CDR2 SMNVEV (reference sequence). Here the CDR3 DNA reads TGTGCCAGCAGAAGACAGGGGGCAGGCAATCAGCCCCAGCATTTT. This codes for CASRRQGAGNQPQHF.

This chain connects TRBV5-6 to TRBJ2-3; the D gene is possibly TRBD2 (6 bases). CDR1 and CDR2 from the germline V gene are SGHDT and YYEEEE. The CDR3 covers 15 residues. Trimming removed 4 bases from V and 2 bases from J, with 14 bases in between. The CDR3 region is CASSGGDSYTDTQYF. In DNA form, the CDR3 reads TGTGCCAGCAGCGGAGGGGACTCTTACACAGATACGCAGTATTTT.

The chain employs TRBV6-5 and TRBJ2-1; TRBD2 matches 14 bases. Trimming removed 5 bases from V and 13 bases from J; junction bases left unmatched: 7. CDR1 MNHEY and CDR2 SVGAGI come from the germline V gene. The CDR3 has 14 amino acids. CDR3: CASSPMTSGRVQFF. CDR3 bases: TGTGCCAGCAGTCCCATGACTAGCGGGAGGGTTCAGTTCTTC.

This clone has a single count. The CDR3 region has the DNA TGTGCCAGCAGCTTACAAGGGGCCCCCCAAGAGACCCAGTACTTC. Translated: CASSLQGAPQETQYF. This sequence joins TRBV7-9 and TRBJ2-5; maybe TRBD1 (5 bases). Germline assignment: CDR1 SEHNR and CDR2 FQNEAQ (reference sequence). V gave up 2 bases and J gave up 1 base, with 11 bases separating them. The CDR3 consists of 15 residues. Full variable domain (rest looked up from reference TRBV7-9 and TRBJ2-5): DTGVSQNPRHKITKRGQNVTFRCDPISEHNRLYWYRQTLGQGPEFLTYFQNEAQLEKSRLLSDRFSAERPKGSFSTLEIQRTEQGDSAMYLCASSLQGAPQETQYFGPGTRLLVL.

In its sample, this clone was seen a few times. The CDR3 here is CASSEAREGGYTF. The CDR3, as DNA: TGTGCCAGCAGTGAAGCGCGGGAGGGTGGCTACACCTTC. The rearrangement links TRBV2 to TRBJ1-2; D unclear. This CDR3 is built from 13 residues. From germline, CDR1 is SNHLY and CDR2 FYNNEI. Trimming took off 0 bases at V and 7 bases at J, with 9 bases between the two ends.

The rearrangement joins TRBV2 to TRBJ2-7, with a weak D call TRBD2 (5 bases). The CDR3 is 15 amino acids. Trimming removed 6 bases at V and 4 bases at J, with 19 bases between. CDR1 and CDR2 (germline): SNHLY, FYNNEI. CDR3 sequence: CASSEGPGQGYEQYF. CDR3 in DNA: TGTGCCAGCAGCGAGGGCCCTGGGCAAGGATACGAGCAGTACTTC.

This clone turned up a few times. This sequence joins TRBV28 and TRBJ2-7, with D unresolved. V shed 7 bases and J shed 2 bases, with 15 bases lying between them. Germline CDR1 reads MDHEN; CDR2 reads SYDVKM. The CDR3 loop spans 14 amino acids. CDR3 nucleotide sequence: TGTGCCAGCACCAAGCGTGGGTATACCTACGAGCAGTACTTC. It specifies CASTKRGYTYEQYF.

The chain has TRBV19 and TRBJ1-5; no reliable D call. Per germline, CDR1 LNHDA and CDR2 SQIVND (reference sequence). V shed 3 bases and J shed 9 bases, with 9 bases lying between them. The CDR3 is 12 residues long. Here the CDR3 reads CASSMSPSPQHF. The CDR3 nucleotides read TGTGCCAGTAGTATGTCCCCATCGCCCCAGCATTTT.

This clone was observed a handful of times. The chain joins TRBV27 to TRBJ1-1; TRBD1 agrees at 10 bases. This CDR3 spans 15 amino acids. Germline CDR1 and CDR2: MNHEY and SMNVEV (reference sequence). Unmatched junction bases numbered 2, after V lost 3 bases and J lost 1 base. CDR3 sequence reads: CASSFRTGGNTEAFF. In DNA form, the CDR3 reads TGTGCCAGCAGTTTTAGGACAGGGGGGAACACTGAAGCTTTCTTT.

This clone was counted between two and nine times. The chain couples TRBV11-2 to TRBJ2-7, with D maybe TRBD1 (6 bases). Trimming shortened V by 2 bases and J by 2 bases, and 10 bases separated the two germline ends. In germline, CDR1 is SGHAT, CDR2 FQNNGV. The CDR3 sequence is 14 residues long. CDR3 nucleotides: TGTGCCAGCAGCTTACGGGACAAGGCCTACGAGCAGTACTTC. Translating gives CASSLRDKAYEQYF.